The entry below describes one TCR beta chain. The specificity of this receptor is unknown. The data were taken from a study of cytomegalovirus exposure and HLA in healthy donors (dated by TCRdb to 2016 to 2017). Background for the entire study: An earlier analysis of several hundred of the donors reported approximately 290 Gb of sequence data and 100 million to 140 million unique TCR beta sequences from about 180 million T cells. Roughly 300 gigabases of sequencing data and 78 million or so unique TCR sequences were included in an early release covering roughly 600 HLA-typed donors. The genetic ancestry cluster associated with self-reported Caucasian donors included around 76% of the 398 genotyped donors. The aim of the study was to test whether cataloging public T cell receptors could identify signatures of past pathogen exposure. The study used immunosequencing to profile the T cell repertoires of around 600 subjects and linked those repertoires to cytomegalovirus serostatus. In addition to the first cohort of approximately 650 subjects, a separate validation cohort of approximately 130 different subjects was used. To predict cytomegalovirus infection status, the study combined high-throughput TCR immunosequencing, statistical association of individual TCRs with disease status, and machine learning. A later analysis re-analyzed previously published TCR beta repertoires from 660 or so donors and added high-resolution HLA genotyping to study TCR occurrence patterns. In the later analysis, no new phenotypic data were used to find candidate immune exposures; instead, reliance was placed on TCR beta sequences and their occurrence across donors. An earlier analysis of around 580 of the donors used high-throughput TCR beta sequencing to judge whether each TCR beta V gene segment behaved as functional or pseudogenic. Donor age, sex, ethnicity and CMV serostatus were compiled alongside the repertoire data. A later genetic analysis took genome-wide SNP genotypes for about 55% of the 666 donors and used that subset as a discovery cohort. All discovery cohort repertoires had been generated on a single sequencing platform. HLA typing covered class I and class II loci at four-digit resolution. Typing coverage varied by locus: roughly 620-640 donors for A, B, C, DRB1 and DQB1; about 520 for DQA1; some 610 for DPA1; roughly 450 for DPB1. About five DR-DQ haplotypes were handled as single units for association and clustering, since linkage in the cohort was strong. Among about 360 genotyped donors of the cohort, an average of about 240,000 unique TCR beta nucleotide sequences were sequenced per donor, roughly 20% of them non-productive. The study at large found these results: Compared with equally common non-associated chains, HLA-associated TCR beta chains in a later analysis were more clonally expanded and had lower generation probabilities. When HLA alleles, especially DR and DQ, strongly co-occurred, attributing TCR associations to individual alleles was difficult. HLA typing was unavailable for some donors at each locus, so association tests used only the typed subset. In a later analysis, 16,951 TCR beta sequences were associated with specific HLA alleles at a false discovery rate of 0.05. The sequencing pipeline was judged likely to have produced a cluster of highly shared sequence variants as a technical artifact. A later genetic analysis reported fewer N-insertions in productive TCRs among donors in an Asian-associated ancestry cluster than the approximately 700-donor mean. Because counts were too low, more than 15 rarely observed V segments, including chromosome 9 orphons, were left out of the earlier analysis of some 600 of the donors. In vitro tests confirmed that a few of the cytomegalovirus-associated TCR beta chains recognize cytomegalovirus antigens. Some IMGT-functional V segments, including TRBV6-2 and TRBV6-3, could not be told apart with the 87-base-pair reads, so those segments were excluded. A further reported finding was that TCR beta sequences accurately predicted the HLA-A and HLA-B alleles for most subjects in the first cohort. A later analysis reported that several top co-occurrence clusters appeared linked to parvovirus B19, influenza, CMV and Epstein-Barr virus. V-gene and J-gene trimming of TCR beta chains was associated with a missense DCLRE1C variant in a later genetic analysis, and the association was replicated in an independent cohort. A total of some 180 TCR beta chains were listed by the study as associated with cytomegalovirus. An earlier analysis of 587 of the donors showed that most TCR beta V segments appeared in productive rearrangements either about 87% or about 30% of the time, which broadly matched IMGT annotations. According to the authors, the approach could potentially be generalized to other disease states and immunological phenotypes. According to a later analysis, TCR association rates differed among HLA loci, with DRB1 alleles showing the most associated TCRs and HLA-C alleles showing the fewest. Linkage disequilibrium might explain the correlated functional status among segregating V segments, but an unknown experimental factor could not be excluded. Presence/absence analyses assumed roughly uniform sequencing depth across donors, an assumption that may not hold. Across donors, most TCR sequences were observed very rarely, whereas some public TCRs were present in many individuals. In a later analysis, most CMV-associated TCR beta chains were found to appear HLA-restricted, with HLA associations seemingly driven largely by CMV exposure. This cohort had only TCR beta chains sequenced, and the lack of alpha or paired-chain data limited which features could be detected. The only immune exposure information available for the cohort was CMV serostatus. Cytomegalovirus status was reported to be diagnosed by the classifier with high specificity and sensitivity in both the original and validation cohorts.

The method behind the library was the immunoSEQ multiplex PCR assay. The multiplex PCR relied on a mix of 60 forward primers for TCR Vbeta segments and 13 reverse primers for TCR Jbeta segments. The CDR3 region of rearranged TCR beta genes was amplified from genomic DNA by a multiplex PCR assay. The Illumina HiSeq System was used to sequence the amplified TCR beta libraries as 87-base-pair reads. The source study handled its data this way. In a later analysis, some 80 million unique TCR beta chains were counted across the 500 to 850 repertoires, and approximately 9.9 million of these chains were shared by at least two donors. Raw reads were error-corrected and collapsed into unique sequences with a nearest-neighbor algorithm that merged closely related sequences to remove PCR and sequencing errors. Alignment of CDR3 sequences to IMGT reference sequences was used to assign V, D and J gene segments. Each retained sequence needed at least a six-nucleotide match to both a V gene segment and a J gene segment. Rearrangements were called productive when the CDR3 lacked stop codons and stayed in frame with V and J; all others were non-productive. CDR3 was defined according to IMGT convention as the region running from the second conserved V-encoded cysteine to the conserved J-encoded phenylalanine. The earlier analysis of a few hundred of the donors excluded any sequence lacking an unambiguous match to a single V gene segment. In an earlier analysis of several hundred of the donors, a V segment was called functional when productive rearrangements were above 56.7%, and segregating when the standard deviation between donors exceeded 5%. A statistical classification framework was built to diagnose cytomegalovirus status from the catalog of TCR beta chain sequences. In a later analysis, V and J genes were assigned by comparing TCR nucleotide sequences against IMGT/GENE-DB human TR gene sequences. The TCRdist pipeline was used in a later analysis to assign CDR3 sequences and most-parsimonious VDJ recombination scenarios. In a later analysis, every TCR beta chain was defined by the combination of its CDR3 amino acid sequence and its V-gene family, and reads without a unique V-gene family were dropped. To address suspected cross-contamination and a sequencing artifact, a later analysis removed 592 highly shared, low-generation-probability nucleotide sequences. For each public chain, a later analysis derived a clonal expansion index from normalized ranks of inferred template counts within each repertoire. A later analysis computed generation probabilities with a VDJ recombination model fitted to out-of-frame rearrangements, and checked the results against IGoR. A later analysis scored TCR-TCR, TCR-HLA and TCR-CMV co-occurrence with hypergeometric tests, applying a repertoire-size bias correction to TCR pairs. False discovery rates were estimated in a later analysis by permuting HLA or CMV assignments 20 times. In a later analysis, co-occurring TCRs were grouped with DBSCAN, and TCRdist sequence similarity was added when clustering was performed within HLA-allele-positive subsets. For co-occurrence clustering, repertoires with fewer than 30,000 or more than 120,000 public chains were excluded, along with roughly 5 repertoires with anomalous nucleotide sharing. Sourced from immuneACCESS, this table was stored by TCRdb with only in-frame sequences that have V and J called. A share of the clones is absent; for the studies checked, an unresolved V gene accounts for under half, and the remainder has no known explanation. V, J and clone size derive from that table, while D and trimming were established from the DNA sequence. The table kept for this sample lists under 250,000 clones. The leading ten clones occupy around 1.1% of the sample.

The cohort was made up of approximately 700 healthy bone marrow donors. All cohort members were sampled while nominally healthy, although unrecorded immune exposures were likely present. The donor was CMV seropositive and belonged to the group of 250 to 300 seropositive cohort members. Every donor gave a peripheral blood sample, and the peripheral blood mononuclear cells from that sample were used for TCR beta sequencing. The Qiagen DNeasy Blood Extraction Kit was used to extract genomic DNA from the blood cell samples. V and J lose 5 bases and 1 base, and a span of 11 bases separates them. Per the germline V gene (reference sequence), LNHDA is the CDR1 and SQIVND is the CDR2. CDR3 length: 15 amino acids, cysteine to phenylalanine. Solely the CDR3 DNA is kept, with 45 bases framed from the first base.

Input material: PBMCs. The chain is assembled from TRBV19 and TRBJ2-2, with TRBD1 tentatively as D gene (5 bases match). The TCR comes from a girl between 2 and 10 years old in good health and CMV-seropositive. DNA sequence: TGTGCCAGTAGTGAGATAACAGGGAACACCGGGGAGCTGTTTTTT. The resulting protein is CASSEITGNTGELFF.